This TCR beta chain is drawn from a study of T cell changes during pregnancy in multiple sclerosis (dated by TCRdb to about 2019). At the level of the whole study: The study examined how the T cell repertoire changed over the course of pregnancy in women with multiple sclerosis.

Measured from the cysteine to the phenylalanine, the CDR3 is 14 residues long. Solely the CDR3 DNA is kept, with 42 bases framed from the first base. From V the trimming removes 5 bases and from J it removes 9 bases, while the gene matches leave 6 bases of the junction unaccounted for. CDR1 and CDR2, looked up from the germline V gene (reference sequence), are LNHDA and SQIVND. As to this clone: The antigen this receptor binds is unknown. No quality values exist for individual bases; no much larger clone is one base distant.

The method was the immunoSEQ multiplex PCR assay. In TCRdb, the immuneACCESS table is reduced to in-frame sequences with V and J assigned. These tables do not hold every clone; where another copy was compared, an unresolved V gene accounts for under half, and the others remain unexplained. Within this sample are 70,000 to 90,000 clones, with about 89% of them counted one time only. Clones ranked in the top ten supply 3.5% to 4% of the sample. The receptor was derived from a female donor in good health, serving as a control in a pregnancy study. Some clones in this sample may be carry-over from other donors' samples. The chain was built from TRBV19 and TRBJ1-6, with 8 bases matching TRBD1. The sample in question was PBMCs, obtained in the first trimester of pregnancy. The DNA reads TGTGCCAGTAGTGTAACAGGGGGGGGTTCACCCCTCCACTTT. It specifies CASSVTGGGSPLHF. The full variable domain, completed from the reference TRBV19 and TRBJ1-6 proteins outside the CDR3, reads DGGITQSPKYLFRKEGQNVTLSCEQNLNHDAMYWYRQDPGQGLRLIYYSQIVNDFQKGDIAEGYSVSREKKESFPLTVTSAQKNPTAFYLCASSVTGGGSPLHFGNGTRLTVT.